Described below is a single T cell receptor (beta chain) sequence and its context. Its antigen is unknown. PCR used 60 Vbeta primers and 13 Jbeta primers. Some clones are missing from TCRdb's copy, which holds only in-frame ones; the method was immunoSEQ multiplex PCR. The sample shows 150,000 to 200,000 clones, over 70% of them seen only once. The data were obtained in a study of cytomegalovirus exposure and HLA in healthy donors. General observations from the study: A later analysis found that most CMV-associated TCR beta chains appeared HLA-restricted. TCR beta sequences reportedly predicted most subjects' HLA-A and HLA-B alleles accurately. The dataset shows that most TCR sequences were rare, while some public TCRs occurred in many donors.

Germline V CDR1 and CDR2: SGHDT, YYEEEE. The ends were cut back, 2 bases at V and 2 bases at J, with 10 bases in the middle. This CDR3 region has 14 residues. The receptor comes from a man between 18 and 29 years old in good health and CMV-seronegative. The sequenced sample consisted of PBMCs. The rearrangement joins TRBV5-6 to TRBJ1-1; TRBD1 might be the D (6 bases). The CDR3 nucleotides read TGTGCCAGCAGCTTCATGACAGGCAACACTGAAGCTTTCTTT. As protein: CASSFMTGNTEAFF.